A single sample is the source of the 13 T cell receptor beta chains below, sequenced in a study of CD8+CD57+ T cells in acquired aplastic anemia. Genomic DNA templated the TCR beta VDJ and CDR3 profiling. TCRdb processed the reads anew with MiXCR; each CDR3 protein has one entry. The sample has approximately 250,000 distinct CDR3 sequences; 82% are singletons. For sequencing, patients were chosen who had shown expansion of CD8+CD57+ cells by flow cytometry. Sequencing used sorted CD4+, CD8+, or CD8+CD57+ T cells (not recorded which) from PBMCs. These receptors were taken from a human donor with aplastic anemia.

The rearrangement joins TRBV7-6 to TRBJ2-3, with TRBD2 matching over 8 bases. There are 15 residues in the CDR3. V shed 3 bases, J shed 15 bases, and the junction held 17 bases outside the gene matches. The germline V gene encodes CDR1 SGHVS and CDR2 FNYEAQ. As DNA, the CDR3 is TGTGCCAGCAGCTTGGCGGCGAGCGGGAGCAGCACAGATTATTTT. This codes for CASSLAASGSSTDYF.

The table lists this clonotype with a few counts. This sequence joins TRBV2 and TRBJ2-3, with D maybe TRBD2 (6 bases). This CDR3 is built from 13 residues. Per the germline V gene, CDR1 is SNHLY and CDR2 is FYNNEI. Written as DNA, the CDR3 is TGTAGCGTCGGGGGACGGGGCACAGATACGCAGTATTTT. It encodes CSVGGRGTDTQYF.

Note on this clonotype: A junction end diverges from the germline sequence, so it may reflect a read error. The chain employs TRBV7-9 and TRBJ2-3; D may be TRBD2 (5 bases). CDR1 SEHNR and CDR2 FQNEAQ come from the germline V gene (reference sequence). The CDR3 has 14 residues. The CDR3, as DNA: TGTGCCAGCAGCCCCGGGGAAGGTCCCGCTACGCTGCATTTT. Its protein product is CASSPGEGPATLHF.

In this sample, this clonotype turned up once. One junction end does not reproduce the germline sequence, and a read error may be involved. This chain joins TRBV7-8 and TRBJ2-7, with D maybe TRBD2 (6 bases). This CDR3 has 14 residues. Germline CDR1 is SGHVS and CDR2 is FQNEAQ. Written as DNA, the CDR3 is TGTGCCAGCAGCTGCCGGGGAGGTGCCGACGCGCAGTATTTC. Amino acid sequence: CASSCRGGADAQYF.

Notes on this clonotype: Germline and junction disagree at one end, which may indicate a read error. V usage is TRBV7-9 and J usage is TRBJ2-3; a possible D gene is TRBD1 (5 bases). Per the germline V gene, CDR1 is SEHNR and CDR2 is FQNEAQ (reference sequence). CDR3 size: 14 residues. The DNA for the CDR3 is TGTGCCAGCAGCGTAGTAGCAGGGCCCGAGTACTTCGATTTT. Translating gives CASSVVAGPEYFDF.

Notes on this clonotype: At one boundary the junction diverges from the germline segment, which might be a read error. The genes are TRBV7-8 and TRBJ1-5, with D unclear. The germline V gene has CDR1 SGHVS and CDR2 FQNEAQ. The CDR3 spans 15 residues. The CDR3 loop reads CASSVAGGPDTPQHF. CDR3 in DNA: TGTGCCAGCAGCGTAGCGGGAGGTCCCGATACGCCCCAGCATTTT.

The chain carries TRBV2 and TRBJ1-1; D is perhaps TRBD1 (6 bases). V was cut by 8 bases and J by 7 bases, with 29 bases left in between. This CDR3 comprises 17 residues. CDR1 SNHLY and CDR2 FYNNEI come from the germline V gene. The CDR3 DNA reads as TGTGCCAGCGGGGGCGGGGGCACAGATAGAGGGTATTTTGAAGCTTTCTTT. Translating gives CASGGGGTDRGYFEAFF.

The count of this clonotype is one. The chain links TRBV7-8 to TRBJ2-1; TRBD2 matches at 8 bases. With 0 bases clipped from V and 10 bases from J, the junction kept 11 bases outside the gene matches. This CDR3 spans 16 amino acids. Germline loops: CDR1 SGHVS, CDR2 FQNEAQ. CDR3 region: CASSLARSGGTQEQFF. CDR3 bases: TGTGCCAGCAGCTTAGCGAGAAGCGGGGGTACGCAGGAGCAGTTCTTC.

V gene TRBV7-9 combines with J gene TRBJ1-6; D unresolved. Per germline, CDR1 SEHNR and CDR2 FQNEAQ (reference sequence). V dropped 3 bases and J dropped 17 bases, with 26 bases sitting between them. The CDR3 runs to 16 residues. In DNA, the CDR3 is TGTGCCAGCAGCTTGGGGAAGGGCGGCCATAAGACACCGTTCCACTTT. Residues: CASSLGKGGHKTPFHF.

The chain joins TRBV7-9 to TRBJ1-6; 8 bases agree with TRBD1. The CDR3 runs to 15 residues. Germline lookup yields CDR1 SEHNR and CDR2 FQNEAQ (reference sequence). The J segment lost 19 bases and the V segment lost 5 bases, leaving 19 bases of the junction unmatched. The CDR3 DNA sequence: TGTGCCAGCAGCCCGGTGCAGGACAGGGTCTACGAGCAGCACTTT. Protein: CASSPVQDRVYEQHF.

Comments on this clonotype: No conserved phenylalanine or tryptophan ends this CDR3, so it is likely a read error. Because the CDR3's place on the DNA is in doubt, the DNA is left out and the CDR3 is given as listed by TCRdb. This chain joins TRBV2 and TRBJ1-2; the table's D call of TRBD1 was not tested on the DNA. The length of the CDR3 is 16 amino acids, counting both ends. Per the germline V gene, CDR1 is SNHLY and CDR2 is FYNNEI. The CDR3: CASSDGGMDVQFFGPG.

Turning to this clonotype: The conserved final phenylalanine or tryptophan is absent from the CDR3, which likely points to a read error. Because the CDR3's place on the DNA is in doubt, the DNA is left out and the CDR3 is given as listed by TCRdb. The gene calls are TRBV7-7 and TRBJ1-6; the DNA was not compared with TRBD1, the D call given in the table. The CDR3 is 13 amino acids in total, end residues counted. Germline CDR1 and CDR2: SSHAT and FNYEAQ (reference sequence). The CDR3 loop is CAVLGGAETQYYV.

Concerning this clonotype: Germline is not matched at one junction end, which may reflect a read error. The chain has TRBV7-9 and TRBJ2-1, with 11 positions matching TRBD1. The germline V gene has CDR1 SEHNR and CDR2 FQNEAQ (reference sequence). CDR3 length: 13 amino acids. CDR3 in DNA: TGTGCCGGACAGGGGGCTAGGGAGCACCAGTACTTCTGG. Translated: CAGQGAREHQYFW.